This T cell receptor beta chain was obtained from a study of control samples from healthy donors and cancer patients. Per the germline V gene, CDR1 is MNHEY and CDR2 is SVGEGT. Trimming cost V 6 bases and J 3 bases; bases outside gene matches: 7. The CDR3 loop spans 15 amino acids. Some clones are missing from TCRdb's copy, which holds only in-frame ones; the method was immunoSEQ multiplex PCR. The table has some 120,000 clones, about 93% seen once. Input material: PBMCs. The receptor was isolated from a man over 45 with head and neck cancer. The chain uses TRBV6-2 or TRBV6-3 and TRBJ2-7; 11 bases agree with TRBD1. For the CDR3, the DNA is TGTGCCAGCAGCCGCCGGACAGGGGGCAACTACGAGCAGTACTTC. Amino acids: CASSRRTGGNYEQYF.